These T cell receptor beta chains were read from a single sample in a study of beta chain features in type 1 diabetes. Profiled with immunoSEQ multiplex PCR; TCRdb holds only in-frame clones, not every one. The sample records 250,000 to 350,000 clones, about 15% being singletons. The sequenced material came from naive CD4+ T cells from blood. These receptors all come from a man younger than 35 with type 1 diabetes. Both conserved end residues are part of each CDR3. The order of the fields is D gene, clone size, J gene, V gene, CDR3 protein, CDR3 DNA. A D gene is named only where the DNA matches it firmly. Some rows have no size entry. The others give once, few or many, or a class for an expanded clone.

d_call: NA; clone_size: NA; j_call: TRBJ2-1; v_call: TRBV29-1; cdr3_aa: CSAEPLPQALRYNEQFF; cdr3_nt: TGCAGCGCTGAGCCCTTGCCACAGGCCCTCCGTTACAATGAGCAGTTCTTC
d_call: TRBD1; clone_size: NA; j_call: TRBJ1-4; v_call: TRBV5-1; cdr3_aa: CASKDLGGVEKLFF; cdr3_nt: TGCGCCAGCAAGGATTTAGGGGGCGTTGAAAAACTGTTTTTT
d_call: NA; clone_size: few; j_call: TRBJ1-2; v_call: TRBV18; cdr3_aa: CASSPDQGRCTF; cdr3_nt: TGTGCCAGCTCACCAGACCAGGGCCGTTGCACCTTC
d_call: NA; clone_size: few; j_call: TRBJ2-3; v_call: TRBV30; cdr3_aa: CAWNRGSTDTQYF; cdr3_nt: TGTGCCTGGAACCGGGGTAGCACAGATACGCAGTATTTT
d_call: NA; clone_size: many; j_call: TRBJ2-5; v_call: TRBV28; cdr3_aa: CASSSGQQETQYF; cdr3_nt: TGTGCCAGCAGTTCCGGACAGCAAGAGACCCAGTACTTC
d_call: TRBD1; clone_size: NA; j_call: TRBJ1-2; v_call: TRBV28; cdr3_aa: CASSLGQLGYTF; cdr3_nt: TGTGCCAGCAGTTTGGGACAGCTCGGCTACACCTTC
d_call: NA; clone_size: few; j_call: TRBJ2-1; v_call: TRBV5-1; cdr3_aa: CASSLAGATNEQFF; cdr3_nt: TGCGCCAGCAGCTTGGCGGGAGCGACCAATGAGCAGTTCTTC
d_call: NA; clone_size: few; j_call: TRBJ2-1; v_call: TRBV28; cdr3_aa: CASSHLGRGYNEQFF; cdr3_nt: TGTGCCAGCAGTCACCTAGGACGGGGCTACAATGAGCAGTTCTTC
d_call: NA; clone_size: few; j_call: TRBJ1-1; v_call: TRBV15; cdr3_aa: CATSGNSGNTEAFF; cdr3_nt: TGTGCCACCAGCGGGAACAGCGGCAACACTGAAGCTTTCTTT
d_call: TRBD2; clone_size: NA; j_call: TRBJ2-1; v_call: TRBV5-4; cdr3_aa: CASSLPTSGRANEQFF; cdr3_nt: TGTGCCAGCAGCCTCCCCACTAGCGGGAGGGCCAATGAGCAGTTCTTC
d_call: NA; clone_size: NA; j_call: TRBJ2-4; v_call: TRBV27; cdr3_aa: CASSLPGNIQYF; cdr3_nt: TGTGCCAGCAGTTTACCAGGGAACATTCAGTACTTC
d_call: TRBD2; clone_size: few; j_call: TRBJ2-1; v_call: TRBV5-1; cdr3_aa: CASSREAGGPREQFF; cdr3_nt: TGCGCCAGCAGCCGGGAGGCGGGGGGGCCTAGGGAGCAGTTCTTC